Following are 9 T cell receptor beta chains from one sample sequenced in a study of identical twins. Each CDR3 protein is one row after TCRdb ran MiXCR on the 5' RACE reads. The sample consists of 210,000 or so distinct CDR3 sequences, less than 20% of them appearing once. In addition, the sample was reused for a study of T cells expressing NK-cell markers.

The sample taken for sequencing was CD8+ T cells sorted from blood. These receptors were collected from a woman between 18 and 30 years old in good health.

V gene TRBV11-2 combines with J gene TRBJ2-2; no clear D. The germline gives CDR1 SGHAT, CDR2 FQNNGV. The V end was cut by 3 bases, the J end by 0 bases, with 5 bases between. The CDR3 totals 14 residues. The CDR3 sequence: CASSFVTNTGELFF. CDR3 DNA: TGTGCCAGCAGCTTTGTGACGAACACCGGGGAGCTGTTTTTT. Full variable domain (outside the CDR3, taken from reference TRBV11-2 and TRBJ2-2): EAGVAQSPRYKIIEKRQSVAFWCNPISGHATLYWYQQILGQGPKLLIQFQNNGVVDDSQLPKDRFSAERLKGVDSTLKIQPAKLEDSAVYLCASSFVTNTGELFFGEGSRLTVL.

In its sample, this clonotype was seen once. The chain uses TRBV20-1 and TRBJ2-7; no firm D call. This CDR3 spans 13 amino acids. Deletions cut 1 base from V and 2 bases from J, with 9 bases between. Germline-derived CDR1 and CDR2 are DFQATT and SNEGSKA (reference sequence). The CDR3 nucleotides read TGCAGTGCTAGAGGGCGTAATACCTACGAGCAGTACTTC. This translates into CSARGRNTYEQYF.

This clonotype has more than one count but fewer than ten. This sequence joins TRBV29-1 and TRBJ2-1; D gene uncertain. Deletions cut 6 bases from V and 5 bases from J, with 8 bases between. CDR3 length: 11 amino acids. Looked up from germline, CDR1 is SQVTM and CDR2 is ANQGSEA. The CDR3 DNA is TGCAGCGTGAACCCGGACAATGAGCAGTTCTTC. Protein: CSVNPDNEQFF.

This clonotype turned up a few times. The chain is built from TRBV7-9 and TRBJ2-1, with TRBD2 as a possible D gene (5 bases). V lost 1 base and J lost 7, with 11 bases in between. Germline CDR1 is SEHNR and CDR2 is FQNEAQ (reference sequence). The CDR3 covers 14 residues. The CDR3 DNA follows: TGTGCCAGCAGCTTAGGACGAGGGTGGAATGAGCAGTTCTTC. Its protein is CASSLGRGWNEQFF.

This chain links TRBV29-1 with TRBJ1-2; 8 bases are shared with TRBD1. With V trimmed by 6 bases and J by 0 bases, 3 bases remained unmatched. The CDR3 spans 13 residues. CDR1 and CDR2 (germline): SQVTM, ANQGSEA. The CDR3 sequence is CSVDRVANYGYTF. CDR3 nucleotides: TGCAGCGTGGACAGGGTAGCTAACTATGGCTACACCTTC. Full variable domain (missing parts from reference TRBV29-1 and TRBJ1-2): SAVISQKPSRDICQRGTSLTIQCQVDSQVTMMFWYRQQPGQSLTLIATANQGSEATYESGFVIDKFPISRPNLTFSTLTVSNMSPEDSSIYLCSVDRVANYGYTFGSGTRLTVV.

The J gene is TRBJ2-3, the V gene TRBV13, with a possible D match to TRBD2 (6 bases). Trimming removed 5 bases at V and 2 bases at J, with 17 bases between. The CDR3 contains 16 residues. Germline V gene data show CDR1 as PRHDT and CDR2 as FYEKMQ (reference sequence). The CDR3 nucleotides are TGTGCCAGCAGCCTATCCCGACTAGGGCACACAGATACGCAGTATTTT. It specifies CASSLSRLGHTDTQYF.

This clonotype showed up just a few times. The J gene is TRBJ1-1, the V gene TRBV4-1, with D unresolved. V lost 4 bases to trimming and J lost 1 base, with 7 bases between them. The CDR3 contains 13 residues. Germline V gene sequence: CDR1 MGHRA, CDR2 YSYEKL. The CDR3 reads CASSRGGNTEAFF. CDR3 sequence (DNA): TGCGCCAGCAGCCGAGGAGGGAACACTGAAGCTTTCTTT.

This clonotype was seen a few times. The rearrangement joins TRBV2 to TRBJ2-3, with no clear D. CDR3 length: 17 residues. Deletions cut 5 bases from V and 0 bases from J, with 18 bases between. CDR1 and CDR2 (germline): SNHLY, FYNNEI. The CDR3 sequence: CASSNNLDLESTDTQYF. In DNA form, the CDR3 reads TGTGCCAGCAGTAACAACCTGGACCTCGAAAGCACAGATACGCAGTATTTT.

This clonotype was detected many times. The V gene is TRBV20-1, the J gene TRBJ2-7, with 10 bases that match TRBD2. J lost 3 bases, V lost 4 bases, and 9 bases had no gene match. The CDR3 consists of 15 residues. From germline, CDR1 is DFQATT and CDR2 SNEGSKA (reference sequence). Written as DNA, the CDR3 is TGCAGTGCTATTAATAGTGGGACTAGCGTCTACGAGCAGTACTTC. Its protein product is CSAINSGTSVYEQYF.